Following are 27 T cell receptor beta chains from one sample sequenced in a study of blood T cell repertoires in COVID-19. Data came from immunoSEQ multiplex PCR; TCRdb stores just in-frame clones and leaves some out. The sample consists of roughly 67,000 clones, roughly 80% of them appearing once. Sequencing used peripheral blood. These receptor sequences come from a woman between 55 and 75 years old with acute or convalescent COVID-19.

The rearrangement links TRBV5-6 to TRBJ2-5, with D tentatively TRBD1 (5 bases). CDR1 and CDR2 (germline): SGHDT, YYEEEE. The V end was cut by 3 bases, the J end by 7 bases, with 7 bases between. This CDR3 has 11 residues. The CDR3 region has the DNA TGTGCCAGCAGCTCTACAGGGACCCAGTACTTC. Amino acids: CASSSTGTQYF.

In the case of this clone: At one boundary the junction diverges from the germline segment, which might be a read error. The rearrangement links TRBV6-2 or TRBV6-3 to TRBJ2-3; 8 nucleotides align to TRBD2. CDR3 size: 15 residues. Germline assignment: CDR1 MNHEY and CDR2 SVGEGT. As DNA, the CDR3 is TGTGCCAGCAGCTACTCGACTAGCGATACAGATACGCAGTATTTT. Protein sequence: CASSYSTSDTDTQYF.

The DNA for the CDR3 is TGTGCCAGCAGCCATAGGGGCGCGGGCAATCAGCCCCAGCATTTT. Translation gives CASSHRGAGNQPQHF. The chain couples TRBV6-5 to TRBJ1-5; a weak D match, TRBD1 (5 bases). The CDR3 totals 15 residues. The V gene lost 6 bases and the J gene lost 2 bases, with 14 bases spanning the gap. CDR1 and CDR2 (germline): MNHEY, SVGAGI.

The chain recombines TRBV27 with TRBJ2-3, with unresolved D. V lost 4 bases and J 9 bases, leaving 17 bases between the germline ends. Looked up from germline, CDR1 is MNHEY and CDR2 is SMNVEV (reference sequence). This CDR3 has 14 amino acids. The CDR3 region has the DNA TGTGCCAGCAGTTCCACACTTGACATGCTGACGCAGTATTTT. Translated, it gives CASSSTLDMLTQYF.

The chain links TRBV7-9 to TRBJ2-5; 14 nucleotides align to TRBD2. The J segment lost 4 bases and the V segment lost 5 bases, leaving 6 bases of the junction unmatched. CDR1 is SEHNR, CDR2 FQNEAQ, per germline (reference sequence). The length of the CDR3 is 16 residues. The CDR3 protein is CASSLDGLAGGETQYF. The CDR3 DNA is TGTGCCAGCAGCCTTGACGGACTAGCGGGGGGAGAGACCCAGTACTTC.

The chain has TRBV3-1 (or the pseudogene TRBV3-2) and TRBJ2-7; maybe TRBD2 (5 bases). The CDR3 is 15 amino acids. V lost 1 base to trimming and J lost 0 bases, with 10 bases between them. The germline gives CDR1 LGHDT, CDR2 YNNKEL (reference sequence). CDR3 sequence: CASSQGGLSSYEQYF. The DNA for the CDR3 is TGTGCCAGCAGCCAAGGCGGACTGAGCTCCTACGAGCAGTACTTC.

The chain is built from TRBV6-5 and TRBJ2-2; maybe TRBD1 (6 bases). V lost 6 bases to trimming and J lost 5 bases, with 10 bases between them. This CDR3 contains 13 residues. Germline V CDR1 and CDR2: MNHEY, SVGAGI. The CDR3 loop reads CASRVQGTGELFF. The CDR3 bases are TGTGCCAGCAGGGTACAGGGAACCGGGGAGCTGTTTTTT.

In the case of this clone: The junction shows a germline mismatch at one end, possibly a read error. The rearrangement joins TRBV5-1 to TRBJ1-2; D perhaps matches TRBD1 (5 bases). The CDR3 loop spans 13 amino acids. CDR1 and CDR2 (germline): SGHRS, YFSETQ. The CDR3 here is CASSLDSDKGKAF. As DNA, the CDR3 is TGCGCCAGCAGCTTGGATTCGGACAAAGGGAAAGCCTTC.

The chain links TRBV11-2 to TRBJ1-6; TRBD1 might be the D (5 bases). Per germline, CDR1 SGHAT and CDR2 FQNNGV. Trimming left V 2 bases short and J 6 bases short, with 11 bases between. The CDR3 is 15 amino acids. In nucleotides, the CDR3 is TGTGCCAGCAGCTTAATGGGGGGAACTAATTCACCCCTCCACTTT. It codes for CASSLMGGTNSPLHF.

The chain links TRBV6-1 to TRBJ1-4; unclear D gene. Germline CDR1 reads MNHNS; CDR2 reads SASEGT. The CDR3 has 15 residues. The ends were cut back, 3 bases at V and 3 bases at J, with 11 bases in the middle. CDR3 sequence (DNA): TGTGCCAGCAGTGAGCCCGGGGAGGCTAATGAAAAACTGTTTTTT. Protein product: CASSEPGEANEKLFF.

This chain connects TRBV5-1 to TRBJ1-5, with TRBD1 matching over 12 bases. CDR3 length equals 17 residues. Germline lookup yields CDR1 SGHRS and CDR2 YFSETQ. J lost 0 bases, V lost 0 bases, and 1 base had no gene match. This chain's CDR3 is CASSLGDRGPSNQPQHF. The CDR3 nucleotides read TGCGCCAGCAGCTTGGGGGACAGGGGGCCTAGCAATCAGCCCCAGCATTTT.

The chain carries TRBV5-1 and TRBJ1-2; tentative D call: TRBD1 (6 bases). V lost 4 bases and J lost 4, with 11 bases in between. CDR1 is SGHRS, CDR2 YFSETQ, per germline. This CDR3 contains 13 residues. The CDR3 coding sequence is TGCGCCAGCAGCGAGGACAGTCGCTATGGCTACACCTTC. This sequence encodes CASSEDSRYGYTF.

This clone was recorded once. The genes are TRBV3-1 (or the pseudogene TRBV3-2) and TRBJ1-5, with 10 bases fitting TRBD1. Germline CDR1 reads LGHDT; CDR2 reads YNNKEL (reference sequence). V lost 0 bases and J lost 5; bases outside the gene matches: 7. The CDR3 consists of 17 residues. CDR3 DNA sequence: TGTGCCAGCAGCCAAGATCACGGACAGGGGGGGGATCAGCCCCAGCATTTT. It specifies CASSQDHGQGGDQPQHF.

The genes are TRBV29-1 and TRBJ1-3; D is ambiguous. Trimming took 2 bases from V and 0 from J, leaving 5 bases between them. Germline V CDR1 and CDR2: SQVTM, ANQGSEA. The length of the CDR3 is 13 residues. CDR3 coding DNA: TGCAGCGTTGAACAGGTCTCTGGAAACACCATATATTTT. Translated: CSVEQVSGNTIYF. The full variable domain, its missing parts supplied by reference TRBV29-1 and TRBJ1-3, is SAVISQKPSRDICQRGTSLTIQCQVDSQVTMMFWYRQQPGQSLTLIATANQGSEATYESGFVIDKFPISRPNLTFSTLTVSNMSPEDSSIYLCSVEQVSGNTIYFGEGSWLTVV.

The chain carries TRBV6-1 and TRBJ1-2; no definite D call. Germline V CDR1 and CDR2: MNHNS, SASEGT. This CDR3 comprises 15 residues. V shed 1 base and J shed 2 bases, with 11 bases lying between them. This CDR3 is CASSEEKGGNYGYTF. In DNA, the CDR3 is TGTGCCAGCAGTGAAGAGAAAGGAGGGAACTATGGCTACACCTTC.

This clone has just a few counts. The V gene is TRBV19, the J gene TRBJ2-1; D is perhaps TRBD1 (5 bases). Germline lookup yields CDR1 LNHDA and CDR2 SQIVND (reference sequence). CDR3 length: 15 residues. The germline V and J ends were trimmed by 2 bases and 6 bases, with 14 bases remaining between them. This CDR3 reads CASSILQDGANEQFF. CDR3 nucleotides: TGTGCCAGTAGTATACTGCAGGATGGGGCCAATGAGCAGTTCTTC.

Note on this clone: Other DNA sequences within the sample encode an identical CDR3. This sequence joins TRBV5-1 and TRBJ1-1, with 7 bases identical to TRBD1. The CDR3 has 14 residues. Germline V gene sequence: CDR1 SGHRS, CDR2 YFSETQ. Trimming cost V 6 bases and J 1 base; bases outside gene matches: 6. The CDR3 spells CASTPTGENTEAFF. CDR3 nucleotides: TGCGCCAGCACACCAACAGGGGAGAACACTGAAGCTTTCTTT.

The V and J genes are TRBV6-1 and TRBJ2-2; 8 positions agree with TRBD1. Germline V gene data show CDR1 as MNHNS and CDR2 as SASEGT. The CDR3 contains 18 residues. V gave up 1 base and J gave up 1 base; unmatched junction bases: 8. In nucleotides, the CDR3 is TGTGCCAGCAGTGAAGAGTGGACAGGGCCCCTGAACACCGGGGAGCTGTTTTTT. It specifies CASSEEWTGPLNTGELFF.

For the CDR3, the DNA is TGTGCCAGTTCCCCCCTACTAGCGGGGGGGAGCAATGAGCAGTTCTTC. Encoded protein: CASSPLLAGGSNEQFF. The rearrangement joins TRBV19 to TRBJ2-1, with TRBD2 identical over 13 bases. Germline CDR1 reads LNHDA; CDR2 reads SQIVND (reference sequence). J was trimmed by 6 bases and V by 8 bases; bases with no gene match: 10. This CDR3 has 16 residues. Complete variable domain (other parts from reference TRBV19 and TRBJ2-1): DGGITQSPKYLFRKEGQNVTLSCEQNLNHDAMYWYRQDPGQGLRLIYYSQIVNDFQKGDIAEGYSVSREKKESFPLTVTSAQKNPTAFYLCASSPLLAGGSNEQFFGPGTRLTVL.

V gene TRBV3-1 (or the pseudogene TRBV3-2) combines with J gene TRBJ1-1; D is uncertain. The CDR3 runs 14 residues. V was trimmed by 4 bases and J by 3 bases, leaving 12 bases between them. CDR1 LGHDT and CDR2 YNNKEL come from the germline V gene (reference sequence). As DNA, the CDR3 is TGTGCCAGCAGCCCGTCCGGGGATTACACTGAAGCTTTCTTT. It codes for CASSPSGDYTEAFF.

This chain uses TRBV5-1 with TRBJ1-1, with 10 positions matching TRBD1. With 0 bases clipped from V and 6 bases from J, the junction kept 5 bases outside the gene matches. Germline lookup yields CDR1 SGHRS and CDR2 YFSETQ. CDR3 size: 15 residues. The CDR3 DNA follows: TGCGCCAGCAGCTTGGAACTGGGACAGGGGTCTGAAGCTTTCTTT. Translated, it gives CASSLELGQGSEAFF.

The V call is TRBV14, the J call TRBJ1-6; D unclear. V lost 0 bases to trimming and J lost 9 bases, with 6 bases between them. In germline, CDR1 is SGHDN, CDR2 FVKESK. The CDR3 has 13 amino acids. CDR3 bases: TGTGCCAGCAGCCAAGATATGTCTTCACCCCTCCACTTT. Its translation is CASSQDMSSPLHF.

V is TRBV5-6 and J is TRBJ2-7, with a tentative D call TRBD2 (5 bases). The CDR3 is made up of 15 amino acids. Trimming removed 4 bases at V and 5 bases at J, with 19 bases between. Germline V gene lookup returns CDR1 SGHDT and CDR2 YYEEEE. CDR3 in amino acids: CASSGPLRGSNEQYF. DNA for the CDR3: TGTGCCAGCAGCGGACCCCTCCGGGGTTCCAACGAGCAGTACTTC.

The chain couples TRBV5-5 to TRBJ1-5; D is perhaps TRBD1 (6 bases). The CDR3 sequence is 14 residues long. Germline V gives CDR1 SGHKS, CDR2 YYEKEE (reference sequence). V was pared by 4 bases and J by 5 bases, with 13 bases between. The CDR3 loop reads CASSAVPGDQPQHF. CDR3 sequence (DNA): TGTGCCAGCAGCGCGGTCCCAGGGGATCAGCCCCAGCATTTT.

V and J are TRBV19 and TRBJ1-2, with D possibly being TRBD1 (5 bases). CDR1 is LNHDA, CDR2 SQIVND, per germline (reference sequence). The V end lost 4 bases, the J end lost 2 bases, and 17 bases lay between the germline ends. The CDR3 contains 16 residues. CDR3 sequence (DNA): TGTGCCAGTAGTAACTGGGGCGAAGGTTTCAACTATGGCTACACCTTC. It translates to CASSNWGEGFNYGYTF. Together with reference TRBV19 and TRBJ1-2, the CDR3 gives the full variable domain: DGGITQSPKYLFRKEGQNVTLSCEQNLNHDAMYWYRQDPGQGLRLIYYSQIVNDFQKGDIAEGYSVSREKKESFPLTVTSAQKNPTAFYLCASSNWGEGFNYGYTFGSGTRLTVV.

Within the sample, this clone is medium-sized. The chain uses TRBV2 and TRBJ2-7; the match to TRBD1 covers 8 bases. V shed 1 base, J shed 2 bases, and the junction held 4 bases outside the gene matches. Germline V gene sequence: CDR1 SNHLY, CDR2 FYNNEI. This CDR3 comprises 15 residues. Here the CDR3 reads CASSEGWGQAYEQYF. The CDR3 coding sequence is TGTGCCAGCAGTGAAGGGTGGGGACAGGCCTACGAGCAGTACTTC.

Concerning this clone: Additional DNA sequences in this sample encode the identical CDR3. The DNA for the CDR3 is TGTGCCAGCAGTGAACGCAGTCCCTCCTATAATTCACCCCTCCACTTT. It is translated as CASSERSPSYNSPLHF. The J gene is TRBJ1-6, the V gene TRBV2; D uncertain. The CDR3 runs to 16 residues. Germline V lookup: CDR1 SNHLY, CDR2 FYNNEI. The ends were cut back, 2 bases at V and 0 bases at J, with 8 bases in the middle.